The TCR beta chain described here comes from a study of blood T cells in healthy people across ages. Findings and limits, study-wide: Greater diversity and more naive CD4+ cells were seen in long-lived donors than in aged donors.

Worth noting for this clonotype: Its antigen is as yet unknown. This could be a read error, since a much larger clone is one nucleotide away.

Ranging in age from about 6 to 95, the donors were healthy Caucasian individuals from Russia. Isolation recovered at least 6.5 million PBMCs from every sample. The CDR3 contains 16 residues. Per the germline V gene, CDR1 is ENHRY and CDR2 is SYGVKD. V lost 3 bases and J lost 1; bases outside the gene matches: 7. Together with a sample-barcoded 5' primer, a J-beta primer mix was included in a second PCR lasting about 7 to 11 cycles. TCRdb reprocessed the 5' RACE reads via MiXCR and lists one record per CDR3 protein. Here the sample spans 1.4 million or so distinct CDR3 sequences, less than 45% being singletons.

The sample taken for sequencing was blood. The TCR originated in a woman younger than 30 in good health. The chain combines TRBV10-3 with TRBJ2-3; 7 bases map to TRBD1. The chain's CDR3 is CAISEGTRGRTDTQYF. In nucleotides, the CDR3 is TGTGCCATCAGTGAAGGGACAAGGGGGCGCACAGATACGCAGTATTTT.